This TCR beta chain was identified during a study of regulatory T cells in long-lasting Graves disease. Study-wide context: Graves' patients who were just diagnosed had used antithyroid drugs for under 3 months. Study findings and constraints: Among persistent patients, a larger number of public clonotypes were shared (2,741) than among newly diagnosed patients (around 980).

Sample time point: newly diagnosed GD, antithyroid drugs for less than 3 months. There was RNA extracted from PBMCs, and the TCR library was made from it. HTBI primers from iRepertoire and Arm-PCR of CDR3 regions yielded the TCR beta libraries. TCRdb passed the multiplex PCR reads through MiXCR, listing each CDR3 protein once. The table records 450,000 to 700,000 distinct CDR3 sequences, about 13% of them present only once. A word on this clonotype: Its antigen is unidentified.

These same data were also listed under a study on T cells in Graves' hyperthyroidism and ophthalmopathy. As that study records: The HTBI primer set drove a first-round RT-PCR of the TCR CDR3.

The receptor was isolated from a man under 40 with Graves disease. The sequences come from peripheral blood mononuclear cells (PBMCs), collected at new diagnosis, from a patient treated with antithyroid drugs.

The chain's CDR3 is CASSPSGRDTEAFF. CDR3 DNA: TGTGCCAGCTCACCATCGGGGAGGGACACTGAAGCTTTCTTT. The chain employs TRBV18 and TRBJ1-1; D gene unclear. CDR1 is KGHSH and CDR2 is LQKENI in the germline V gene. This CDR3 spans 14 amino acids. Trimming stripped 2 bases from V and 3 bases from J, with 10 bases between.